The present T cell receptor (beta chain) was sequenced within a study of response to subunit inactivated influenza vaccine. Study observations and caveats: With each seasonal influenza vaccination, the authors suggested, few new T cells are recruited.

TCRdb re-analysed the RT-PCR reads in MiXCR, keeping a single row per CDR3 protein. This table holds hundreds of thousands of distinct CDR3 sequences, under 20% found once. This clonotype was recorded many times. Its antigen is unknown. The TCR comes from a man in his forties or fifties who received an inactivated influenza vaccine. Sequences were derived from PBMCs from blood, sampled 5 days after vaccination.

The DNA for the CDR3 is TGTGCCAGCAGTTTTGGGGGGACTAATGAAAAACTGTTTTTT. Encoded protein: CASSFGGTNEKLFF. The rearrangement joins TRBV12-3 or TRBV12-4 to TRBJ1-4; D perhaps matches TRBD1 (5 bases). The CDR3 spans 14 residues. V lost 3 bases to trimming and J lost 2 bases, with 7 bases between them.